A selection of T cell receptor beta chains follows, all from one sample in a study of T cells in Graves' hyperthyroidism and ophthalmopathy. Via MiXCR, TCRdb re-called the multiplex PCR reads, giving one row per CDR3 protein. The sample includes about 540,000 distinct CDR3 sequences, 46% seen only once; the top ten take 8.2%. Input material: peripheral blood or thyroid tissue (not recorded which). The receptors here all came from a woman aged 18-29 years with Graves' hyperthyroidism. The CDR3 runs from the conserved cysteine through the conserved F or W. The order of the fields is V gene, clone size, D gene, J gene, CDR3 DNA, CDR3 protein. D genes are given only for firm matches. Clone sizes are given selectively: once, few, many, or a class where the clone is expanded.

TRBV7-3	few	TRBD1	TRBJ2-7	TGTGCCAGCAGCCAAGTAGGGACAGGCACCTACGAGCAGTACTTC	CASSQVGTGTYEQYF
TRBV7-2	few	-	TRBJ1-2	TGTGCCAGCAGCTTAAAAGATGGCTACACCTTC	CASSLKDGYTF
TRBV7-3	-	-	TRBJ1-5	TGTGCCAGCAGTCCCAAGGGCGGTCAGCCCCAGCATTTT	CASSPKGGQPQHF
TRBV24-1	-	TRBD2	TRBJ2-1	TGTGCCACCAGTGAGGACACTAGCGGGAGCCACAATGAGCAGTTCTTC	CATSEDTSGSHNEQFF
TRBV5-6	-	-	TRBJ2-2	TGTGCCAGCAGCCGGGACCCAAGGCGCGGCGGGGAGCTGTTTTTT	CASSRDPRRGGELFF
TRBV11-1	-	-	TRBJ1-5	TGTGCCAGTAGTATACGGAGGGCGCGGGCTCAGCCCCAGCATTTT	CASSIRRARAQPQHF
TRBV7-9	-	TRBD2	TRBJ2-2	TGTGCCAGCACTCTCGGGACTAGCGTTACCGGGGAGCTGTTTTTT	CASTLGTSVTGELFF
TRBV5-1	-	TRBD1	TRBJ2-7	TGCGCCAGCAGCTCTCGACAGGGAATTATGTACGAGCAGTACTTC	CASSSRQGIMYEQYF
TRBV7-8	-	TRBD2	TRBJ2-6	TGTGCCAGCAGCCTTTGGACTAGCGGGGCCAACGTCCTGACTTTC	CASSLWTSGANVLTF
TRBV9	-	-	TRBJ2-7	TGTGCCAGCAGCCATTTTGGGCCAGGGTACGAGCAGTACTTC	CASSHFGPGYEQYF
TRBV20-1	-	-	TRBJ1-1	TGCAGTGCTAGAGGCTCCCCTTCGACAGTTAACACTGAAGCTTTCTTT	CSARGSPSTVNTEAFF
TRBV10-3	-	TRBD2	TRBJ2-7	TGTGCCATCAGTGGAATAGCGGGAGGTTCCTACGAGCAGTACTTC	CAISGIAGGSYEQYF
TRBV5-1	-	TRBD2	TRBJ2-7	TGCGCCAGCAGGTTAACTAGCGGGAGTATCGAGCAGTACTTC	CASRLTSGSIEQYF
TRBV24-1	-	-	TRBJ2-7	TGTGCCACCAGTGAGCCACAGGGGCGGGATGAGCAGTACTTC	CATSEPQGRDEQYF
TRBV5-1	many	-	TRBJ1-2	TGCGCCAGCAGCACGGACGGGGGAAATGGCTACACCTTC	CASSTDGGNGYTF
TRBV10-3	-	-	TRBJ1-1	TGTGCCATCAGTGAGCGGGAAGCTTTCTTT	CAISEREAFF
TRBV19	-	-	TRBJ1-5	TGTGCCAGTAGTATGAATATGGGGAGCAGCAATCAGCCCCAGCATTTT	CASSMNMGSSNQPQHF
TRBV7-9	-	TRBD2	TRBJ2-1	TGTGCCAGCAGCCCCGGCGCGGGAGGGCCCCACAATGAGCAGTTCTTC	CASSPGAGGPHNEQFF
TRBV7-9	-	TRBD2	TRBJ2-7	TGCGCCAGCAGCCGCCTTACCGCTAGCGGGAGCCTCTACGAGCAGTACTTC	CASSRLTASGSLYEQYF
TRBV12-3/TRBV12-4	many	-	TRBJ2-7	TGTGCCAGCCAGCTCTCGTCTGAGCAGTACTTC	CASQLSSEQYF
TRBV5-8	-	-	TRBJ2-7	TGCGCCAGCAGCCAGGGACATACAGTTTGGGCCGAGCAGTACTTC	CASSQGHTVWAEQYF
TRBV25-1	many	TRBD2	TRBJ2-7	TGTGCCAGCAGTGGTCACGGGGGGGGCGATTCCTACGAGCAGTACTTC	CASSGHGGGDSYEQYF
TRBV29-1	-	-	TRBJ1-2	TGCAGCGTTGTGAGGGGGGAAATGACTGGCTACACCTTC	CSVVRGEMTGYTF
TRBV10-2	-	-	TRBJ1-2	TGCGCCAGCAGTGAGACCGACAGGCCCTCTTATGGCAACACCTTC	CASSETDRPSYGNTF
TRBV5-6	few	-	TRBJ2-2	TGTGCCAGCGGACTACCCGAGAAGGACGGGGAGCTGTTTTTT	CASGLPEKDGELFF
TRBV2	-	TRBD2	TRBJ2-7	TGTGCCAGCAGAAAGGGACTAGCGCGACTTGCCTACGAGCAGTACTTC	CASRKGLARLAYEQYF
TRBV10-3	once	-	TRBJ1-1	TGTGCCATCAGTTACGTAGGAAGAGCTTTCTTT	CAISYVGRAFF
TRBV25-1	-	TRBD1	TRBJ1-2	TGTGCCAGCGAATTGACAGGGGATTATGGCTACACCTTC	CASELTGDYGYTF
TRBV5-1	-	-	TRBJ1-3	TGCGCCAGCAGCTTGGAGGCAGTCTCTGGAAACACCATATATTTT	CASSLEAVSGNTIYF
TRBV9	-	-	TRBJ2-3	TGTGCCAGCAGCCTTGCTAGCACAGATACGCAGTATTTT	CASSLASTDTQYF